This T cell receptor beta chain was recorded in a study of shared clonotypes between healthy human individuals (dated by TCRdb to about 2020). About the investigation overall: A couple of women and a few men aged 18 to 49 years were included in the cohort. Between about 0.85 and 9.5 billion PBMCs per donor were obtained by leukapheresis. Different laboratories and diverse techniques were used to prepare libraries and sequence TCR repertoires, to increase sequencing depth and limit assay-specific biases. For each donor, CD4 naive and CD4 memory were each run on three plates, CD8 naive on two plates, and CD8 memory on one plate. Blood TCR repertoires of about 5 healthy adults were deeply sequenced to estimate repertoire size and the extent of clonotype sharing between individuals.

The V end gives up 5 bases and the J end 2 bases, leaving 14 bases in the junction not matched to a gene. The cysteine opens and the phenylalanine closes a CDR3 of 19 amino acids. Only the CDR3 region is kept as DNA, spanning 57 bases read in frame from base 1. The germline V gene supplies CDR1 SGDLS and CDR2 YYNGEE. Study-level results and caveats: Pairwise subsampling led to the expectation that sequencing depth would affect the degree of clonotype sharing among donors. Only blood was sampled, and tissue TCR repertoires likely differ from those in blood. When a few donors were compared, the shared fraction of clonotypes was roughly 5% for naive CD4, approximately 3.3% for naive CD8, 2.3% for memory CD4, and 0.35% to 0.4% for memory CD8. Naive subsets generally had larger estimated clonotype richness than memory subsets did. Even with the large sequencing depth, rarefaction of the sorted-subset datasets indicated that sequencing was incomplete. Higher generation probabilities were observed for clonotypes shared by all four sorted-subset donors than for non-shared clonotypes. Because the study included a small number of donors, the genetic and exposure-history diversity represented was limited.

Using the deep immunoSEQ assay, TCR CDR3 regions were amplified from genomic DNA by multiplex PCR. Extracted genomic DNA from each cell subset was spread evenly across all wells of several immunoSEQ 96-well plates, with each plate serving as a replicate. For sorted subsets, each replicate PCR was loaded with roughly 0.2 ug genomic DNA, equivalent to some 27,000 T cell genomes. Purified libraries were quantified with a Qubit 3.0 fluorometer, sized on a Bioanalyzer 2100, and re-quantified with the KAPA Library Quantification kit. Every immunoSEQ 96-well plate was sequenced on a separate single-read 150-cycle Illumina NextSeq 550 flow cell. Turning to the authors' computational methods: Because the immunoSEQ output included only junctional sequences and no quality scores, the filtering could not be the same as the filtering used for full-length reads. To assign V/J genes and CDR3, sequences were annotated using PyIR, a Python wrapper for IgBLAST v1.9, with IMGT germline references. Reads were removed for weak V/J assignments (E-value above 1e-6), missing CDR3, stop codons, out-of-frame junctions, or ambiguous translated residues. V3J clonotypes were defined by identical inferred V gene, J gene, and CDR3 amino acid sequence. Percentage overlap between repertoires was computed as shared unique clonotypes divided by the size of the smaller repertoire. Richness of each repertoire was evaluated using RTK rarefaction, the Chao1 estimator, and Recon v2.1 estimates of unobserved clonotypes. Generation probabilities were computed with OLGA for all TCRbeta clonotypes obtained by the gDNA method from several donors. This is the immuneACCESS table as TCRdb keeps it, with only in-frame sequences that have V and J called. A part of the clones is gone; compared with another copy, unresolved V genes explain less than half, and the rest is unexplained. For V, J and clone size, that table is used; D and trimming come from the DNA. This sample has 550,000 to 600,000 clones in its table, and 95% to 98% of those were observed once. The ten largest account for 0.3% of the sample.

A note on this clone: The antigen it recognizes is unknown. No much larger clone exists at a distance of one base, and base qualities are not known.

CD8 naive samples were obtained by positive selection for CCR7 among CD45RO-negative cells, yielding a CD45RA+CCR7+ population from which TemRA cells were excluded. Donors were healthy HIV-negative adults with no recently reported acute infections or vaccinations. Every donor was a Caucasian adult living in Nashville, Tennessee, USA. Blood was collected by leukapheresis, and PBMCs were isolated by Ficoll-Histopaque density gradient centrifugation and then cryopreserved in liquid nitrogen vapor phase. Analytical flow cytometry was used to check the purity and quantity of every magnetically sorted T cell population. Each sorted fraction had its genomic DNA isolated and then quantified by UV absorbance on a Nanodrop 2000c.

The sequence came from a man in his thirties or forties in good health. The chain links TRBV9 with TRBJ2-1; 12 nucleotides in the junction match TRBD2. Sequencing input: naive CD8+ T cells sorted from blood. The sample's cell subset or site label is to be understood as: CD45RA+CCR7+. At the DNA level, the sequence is TGTGCCAGCAGTAGTGAATCCGGGACTAGCGGGCCTCCCTACAATGAGCAGTTCTTC. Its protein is CASSSESGTSGPPYNEQFF.